This T cell receptor beta chain originates from a study of Graves' ophthalmopathy and Graves' hyperthyroidism. Beta-chain TCR CDR3 regions were amplified from RNA transcripts. HTBI primers were employed in first-round RT-PCR, then a second-round multiplex PCR followed. TCRdb itself ran the multiplex PCR reads through MiXCR, one entry per CDR3 protein. The sample yields hundreds of thousands of distinct CDR3 sequences, around 21% seen once. Lactation, pregnancy, uncontrolled infections and other autoimmune diseases were all grounds for excluding patients. V gave up 7 bases and J gave up 3 bases, with 22 bases separating them. CDR3 length: 17 residues.

The gene calls are TRBV12-3 or TRBV12-4 and TRBJ1-5; a possible D gene is TRBD1 (5 bases). What was sequenced was peripheral blood. This clonotype originated in a woman aged 18-30 years with stable Graves' hyperthyroidism. The chain's CDR3 is CASTTVLGGASNQPQHF. The CDR3 nucleotides read TGTGCCAGCACTACCGTGTTGGGAGGGGCTTCCAATCAGCCCCAGCATTTT.